The 2 T cell receptor beta chains reported below all come from one sample, sequenced in a study of cytomegalovirus exposure and HLA in healthy donors. Assay used: immunoSEQ multiplex PCR; TCRdb lists only in-frame clones, some missing. Here the sample spans 130,000 to 150,000 clones, 80% to 90% being singletons. What was sequenced was PBMCs. The receptor source for this set is a man between 18 and 29 years old in good health and CMV-seropositive.

This chain links TRBV2 with TRBJ1-5; 7 positions match TRBD1. The CDR3 consists of 17 residues. The V gene's germline CDR1 is SNHLY and CDR2 FYNNEI. The ends lost 5 bases at V and 5 bases at J; junction bases unmatched: 15. The CDR3 DNA sequence: TGTGCCAGCAGTAAAACCGGGACAGTAGGTCTCGATCAGCCCCAGCATTTT. Its translation: CASSKTGTVGLDQPQHF.

The DNA of the CDR3 is TGTGCCAGCAGAGGACAGGGGTCCTACGAGCAGTACTTC. It encodes CASRGQGSYEQYF. V usage is TRBV5-6 and J usage is TRBJ2-7; 9 bases match TRBD1. The CDR3 extends over 13 amino acids. Unmatched junction bases numbered 1, after V lost 5 bases and J lost 1 base. CDR1 and CDR2 (germline): SGHDT, YYEEEE.